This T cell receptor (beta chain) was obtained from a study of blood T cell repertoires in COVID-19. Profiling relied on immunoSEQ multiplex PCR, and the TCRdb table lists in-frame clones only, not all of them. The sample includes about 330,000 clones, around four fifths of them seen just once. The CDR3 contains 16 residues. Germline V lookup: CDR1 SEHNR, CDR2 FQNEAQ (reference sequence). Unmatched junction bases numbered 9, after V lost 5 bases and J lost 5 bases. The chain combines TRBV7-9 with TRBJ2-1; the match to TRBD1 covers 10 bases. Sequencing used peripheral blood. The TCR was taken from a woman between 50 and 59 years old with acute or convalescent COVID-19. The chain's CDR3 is CASSARQGARDNEQFF. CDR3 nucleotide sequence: TGTGCCAGCAGCGCGAGACAGGGGGCGAGGGACAATGAGCAGTTCTTC.